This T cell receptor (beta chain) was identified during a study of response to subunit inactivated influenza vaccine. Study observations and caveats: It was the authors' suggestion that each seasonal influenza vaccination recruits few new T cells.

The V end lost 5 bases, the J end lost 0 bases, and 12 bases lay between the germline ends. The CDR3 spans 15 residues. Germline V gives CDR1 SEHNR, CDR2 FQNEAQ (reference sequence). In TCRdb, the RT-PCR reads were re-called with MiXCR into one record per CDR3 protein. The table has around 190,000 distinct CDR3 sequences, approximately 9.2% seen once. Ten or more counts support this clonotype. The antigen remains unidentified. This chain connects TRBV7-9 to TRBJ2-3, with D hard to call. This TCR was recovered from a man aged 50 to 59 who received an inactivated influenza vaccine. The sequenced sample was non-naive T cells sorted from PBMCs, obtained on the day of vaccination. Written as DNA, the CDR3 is TGTGCCAGCAGCCCGGTAACCGGGAGCACAGATACGCAGTATTTT. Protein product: CASSPVTGSTDTQYF.